Listed below are T cell receptor beta chains from one sample, sequenced in a study of post-analysis software for immune sequencing data. A single record per CDR3 protein comes from TCRdb applying MiXCR to the PCR reads. The sample lists more than 500,000 distinct CDR3 sequences, 34% seen once, with around 6% in the top ten. Sequencing was performed on blood. Receptors were obtained from a girl aged 2-17 years with multiple sclerosis. CDR3s include the opening cysteine and the closing phenylalanine or tryptophan. D genes are given only for firm matches. Rows give clone size only sometimes, using once, few, many, or a class for an expanded clone.

CDR3aa: CASSSVMGGTNSPLHF; CDR3nt: TGTGCCAGCAGCTCCGTAATGGGAGGGACTAATTCACCCCTCCACTTT; abundance: NA; j_gene: TRBJ1-6; d_gene: NA; v_gene: TRBV7-9
CDR3aa: CASSLGVTLATNEKLFF; CDR3nt: TGTGCCAGCAGCTTAGGGGTCACACTTGCAACTAATGAAAAACTGTTTTTT; abundance: NA; j_gene: TRBJ1-4; d_gene: NA; v_gene: TRBV11-2
CDR3aa: CASSPQGVAGANVLTF; CDR3nt: TGTGCCAGCAGCCCCCAGGGGGTTGCTGGGGCCAACGTCCTGACTTTC; abundance: NA; j_gene: TRBJ2-6; d_gene: TRBD1; v_gene: TRBV13
CDR3aa: CSASKAEETQYF; CDR3nt: TGCAGTGCTAGTAAAGCGGAAGAGACCCAGTACTTC; abundance: NA; j_gene: TRBJ2-5; d_gene: NA; v_gene: TRBV20-1
CDR3aa: CSAREFWVSYGYTF; CDR3nt: TGCAGTGCTAGAGAGTTCTGGGTCTCCTATGGCTACACCTTC; abundance: few; j_gene: TRBJ1-2; d_gene: NA; v_gene: TRBV20-1
CDR3aa: CASSVGGTASTDTQYF; CDR3nt: TGTGCCAGCAGCGTAGGGGGAACGGCTAGCACAGATACGCAGTATTTT; abundance: NA; j_gene: TRBJ2-3; d_gene: NA; v_gene: TRBV9
CDR3aa: CASSQVAGTSAQHF; CDR3nt: TGTGCCAGCAGCCAGGTGGCAGGCACCTCGGCCCAGCATTTT; abundance: NA; j_gene: TRBJ1-5; d_gene: NA; v_gene: TRBV3-1
CDR3aa: CASSSPGTGANVLTF; CDR3nt: TGCGCCAGCAGCTCACCGGGAACTGGGGCCAACGTCCTGACTTTC; abundance: few; j_gene: TRBJ2-6; d_gene: NA; v_gene: TRBV5-1
CDR3aa: CAISESPGQGGTDTQYF; CDR3nt: TGTGCCATCAGTGAGTCCCCGGGACAGGGGGGCACAGATACGCAGTATTTT; abundance: few; j_gene: TRBJ2-3; d_gene: TRBD1; v_gene: TRBV10-3
CDR3aa: CASSKAGRWWDNEQYF; CDR3nt: TGTGCCAGCAGCAAAGCAGGACGATGGTGGGACAATGAGCAGTACTTC; abundance: NA; j_gene: TRBJ2-7; d_gene: NA; v_gene: TRBV21-1
CDR3aa: CASSFRAGANYGYTF; CDR3nt: TGTGCCAGCAGTTTCAGGGCAGGGGCTAACTATGGCTACACCTTC; abundance: NA; j_gene: TRBJ1-2; d_gene: NA; v_gene: TRBV12-3/TRBV12-4
CDR3aa: CASSSKTGGMTPLHF; CDR3nt: TGTGCCAGCAGTAGCAAGACAGGGGGCATGACACCCCTCCACTTT; abundance: NA; j_gene: TRBJ1-6; d_gene: TRBD1; v_gene: TRBV6-5
CDR3aa: CASSEDGGRELFF; CDR3nt: TGTGCCAGCAGTGAAGATGGCGGCCGGGAGCTGTTTTTT; abundance: NA; j_gene: TRBJ2-2; d_gene: NA; v_gene: TRBV6-1
CDR3aa: CASSPRGQRSQEAQYF; CDR3nt: TGTGCCAGCTCACCACGAGGTCAACGGTCACAAGAGGCCCAGTACTTC; abundance: NA; j_gene: TRBJ2-5; d_gene: NA; v_gene: TRBV18
CDR3aa: CATSSPGEAVRPDTQYF; CDR3nt: TGTGCCACCAGCAGTCCTGGGGAGGCGGTACGACCAGATACGCAGTATTTT; abundance: NA; j_gene: TRBJ2-3; d_gene: NA; v_gene: TRBV15
CDR3aa: CAISLTGELFF; CDR3nt: TGTGCCATCAGTCTCACCGGGGAGCTGTTTTTT; abundance: few; j_gene: TRBJ2-2; d_gene: NA; v_gene: TRBV10-3
CDR3aa: CAKVNQRNTEAFF; CDR3nt: TGTGCCAAGGTAAATCAGAGGAACACTGAAGCTTTCTTT; abundance: NA; j_gene: TRBJ1-1; d_gene: NA; v_gene: TRBV6-5
CDR3aa: CASSTARSSYEQYF; CDR3nt: TGCGCCAGCAGCACGGCCAGGAGCTCCTACGAGCAGTACTTC; abundance: NA; j_gene: TRBJ2-7; d_gene: NA; v_gene: TRBV5-1
CDR3aa: CASSRREVWAETQYF; CDR3nt: TGTGCCAGCAGTCGCCGGGAGGTGTGGGCAGAGACCCAGTACTTC; abundance: NA; j_gene: TRBJ2-5; d_gene: TRBD2; v_gene: TRBV28
CDR3aa: CASSFEAGVPSGANVLTF; CDR3nt: TGTGCCAGCAGCTTTGAAGCGGGGGTTCCCTCTGGGGCCAACGTCCTGACTTTC; abundance: NA; j_gene: TRBJ2-6; d_gene: TRBD2; v_gene: TRBV5-5
CDR3aa: CATLDSYGYTF; CDR3nt: TGTGCCACCTTGGACAGCTATGGCTACACCTTC; abundance: few; j_gene: TRBJ1-2; d_gene: NA; v_gene: TRBV10-3
CDR3aa: CASSLSGGPNEQFF; CDR3nt: TGTGCCAGCAGTTTAAGCGGGGGCCCCAATGAGCAGTTCTTC; abundance: NA; j_gene: TRBJ2-1; d_gene: TRBD2; v_gene: TRBV12-3/TRBV12-4
CDR3aa: CSVRLTGPYEQYF; CDR3nt: TGCAGCGTTCGCCTGACAGGGCCCTACGAGCAGTACTTC; abundance: few; j_gene: TRBJ2-7; d_gene: TRBD1; v_gene: TRBV29-1
CDR3aa: CASRETGGPTKNIQYF; CDR3nt: TGCGCCAGCAGGGAGACAGGGGGCCCTACCAAAAACATTCAGTACTTC; abundance: NA; j_gene: TRBJ2-4; d_gene: TRBD1; v_gene: TRBV4-1
CDR3aa: CASSPRTGDGNTEAFF; CDR3nt: TGCGCCAGCAGCCCTCGGACAGGGGACGGGAACACTGAAGCTTTCTTT; abundance: NA; j_gene: TRBJ1-1; d_gene: TRBD1; v_gene: TRBV5-1
CDR3aa: CASSYGTALGGYTF; CDR3nt: TGTGCCAGCAGTTACGGGACAGCCCTGGGTGGCTACACCTTC; abundance: NA; j_gene: TRBJ1-2; d_gene: TRBD1; v_gene: TRBV6-6
CDR3aa: CASSRPERGTEAFF; CDR3nt: TGTGCCAGCAGCCGCCCCGAGCGGGGCACTGAAGCTTTCTTT; abundance: NA; j_gene: TRBJ1-1; d_gene: NA; v_gene: TRBV27
CDR3aa: CASSPRTSGGVDTQYF; CDR3nt: TGCGCCAGCAGCCCCAGGACTAGCGGGGGGGTAGATACGCAGTATTTT; abundance: few; j_gene: TRBJ2-3; d_gene: TRBD2; v_gene: TRBV7-8
CDR3aa: CSVEGTGEAFF; CDR3nt: TGCAGCGTTGAAGGGACAGGGGAAGCTTTCTTT; abundance: NA; j_gene: TRBJ1-1; d_gene: TRBD1; v_gene: TRBV29-1
CDR3aa: CASSLGPEVGVYGYTF; CDR3nt: TGTGCCAGCAGCTTGGGTCCGGAAGTTGGAGTTTATGGCTACACCTTC; abundance: few; j_gene: TRBJ1-2; d_gene: NA; v_gene: TRBV5-6
CDR3aa: CSARGPVNKQFF; CDR3nt: TGCAGTGCCAGGGGCCCGGTGAATAAGCAGTTCTTC; abundance: few; j_gene: TRBJ2-1; d_gene: NA; v_gene: TRBV20-1
CDR3aa: CASRATGGVGEKLFF; CDR3nt: TGTGCCAGCAGGGCAACAGGGGGCGTAGGGGAAAAACTGTTTTTT; abundance: few; j_gene: TRBJ1-4; d_gene: TRBD1; v_gene: TRBV12-3/TRBV12-4
CDR3aa: CASSLTGILEKLFF; CDR3nt: TGCGCCAGCAGCCTAACAGGGATACTCGAAAAACTGTTTTTT; abundance: few; j_gene: TRBJ1-4; d_gene: NA; v_gene: TRBV5-1
CDR3aa: CASRTSGGYNEQFF; CDR3nt: TGTGCCAGCAGGACTAGCGGGGGCTACAATGAGCAGTTCTTC; abundance: many; j_gene: TRBJ2-1; d_gene: TRBD2; v_gene: TRBV2
CDR3aa: CSARASGPHSNRPQHF; CDR3nt: TGCAGTGCTAGAGCCTCCGGGCCCCATAGCAATCGGCCCCAGCATTTT; abundance: once; j_gene: TRBJ1-5; d_gene: NA; v_gene: TRBV20-1
CDR3aa: CASSAGDRGHLGYTF; CDR3nt: TGTGCCAGCAGCGCTGGGGACAGGGGGCACTTGGGCTACACCTTC; abundance: NA; j_gene: TRBJ1-2; d_gene: TRBD1; v_gene: TRBV9
CDR3aa: CSATVGGTGGFRAKNIQYF; CDR3nt: TGCAGTGCTACCGTAGGGGGGACAGGGGGCTTTCGAGCCAAAAACATTCAGTACTTC; abundance: few; j_gene: TRBJ2-4; d_gene: TRBD1; v_gene: TRBV20-1
CDR3aa: CATSRASGVGGTEAFF; CDR3nt: TGTGCCACCAGCAGAGCCTCGGGGGTCGGCGGCACTGAAGCTTTCTTT; abundance: NA; j_gene: TRBJ1-1; d_gene: NA; v_gene: TRBV15
CDR3aa: CASSLSGTGASYEQYF; CDR3nt: TGTGCCAGCAGCTTGTCCGGGACAGGGGCCTCCTACGAGCAGTACTTC; abundance: few; j_gene: TRBJ2-7; d_gene: TRBD1; v_gene: TRBV5-5
CDR3aa: CASSRTTWDAYEQYF; CDR3nt: TGTGCCAGCAGTCGGACGACTTGGGACGCCTACGAGCAGTACTTC; abundance: few; j_gene: TRBJ2-7; d_gene: NA; v_gene: TRBV25-1
CDR3aa: CASSTRTSRGFYEQFF; CDR3nt: TGTGCCAGCAGCACCCGGACTAGCAGGGGTTTCTATGAGCAGTTCTTC; abundance: NA; j_gene: TRBJ2-1; d_gene: TRBD2; v_gene: TRBV7-2
CDR3aa: CASRGSSYNSPLHF; CDR3nt: TGTGCCAGCCGGGGCAGCTCCTATAATTCACCCCTCCACTTT; abundance: few; j_gene: TRBJ1-6; d_gene: NA; v_gene: TRBV27
CDR3aa: CASSRTPDTQYF; CDR3nt: TGTGCCAGTAGTCGAACACCTGATACGCAGTATTTT; abundance: NA; j_gene: TRBJ2-3; d_gene: NA; v_gene: TRBV19
CDR3aa: CASSEPGIPAEQYF; CDR3nt: TGTGCCAGCAGTGAACCGGGCATCCCAGCTGAGCAGTACTTC; abundance: once; j_gene: TRBJ2-7; d_gene: NA; v_gene: TRBV25-1
CDR3aa: CASSKMSDEQFF; CDR3nt: TGTGCCAGCAGCAAAATGAGCGATGAGCAGTTCTTC; abundance: once; j_gene: TRBJ2-1; d_gene: NA; v_gene: TRBV11-2
CDR3aa: CASSAQGGNQPQHF; CDR3nt: TGTGCCAGCAGTGCCCAGGGGGGCAATCAGCCCCAGCATTTT; abundance: NA; j_gene: TRBJ1-5; d_gene: TRBD1; v_gene: TRBV2
CDR3aa: CASTSGGSYEQYF; CDR3nt: TGTGCCAGCACTAGCGGGGGGTCCTACGAGCAGTACTTC; abundance: NA; j_gene: TRBJ2-7; d_gene: TRBD2; v_gene: TRBV6-2/TRBV6-3
CDR3aa: CASSSWGVVADDLGQFF; CDR3nt: TGTGCCAGCAGCTCTTGGGGTGTGGTAGCGGATGACCTGGGGCAGTTCTTC; abundance: few; j_gene: TRBJ2-1; d_gene: NA; v_gene: TRBV11-1
CDR3aa: CSIAPGQGLDEQYF; CDR3nt: TGCAGTATAGCGCCGGGACAGGGGTTGGACGAGCAGTACTTC; abundance: NA; j_gene: TRBJ2-7; d_gene: TRBD1; v_gene: TRBV20-1
CDR3aa: CASSLASGTQYF; CDR3nt: TGTGCCAGCAGCTTGGCGTCTGGGACCCAGTACTTC; abundance: once; j_gene: TRBJ2-5; d_gene: NA; v_gene: TRBV5-6
CDR3aa: CSVGKGGSSTDTQYF; CDR3nt: TGCAGCGTTGGAAAGGGGGGGTCGTCCACAGATACGCAGTATTTT; abundance: few; j_gene: TRBJ2-3; d_gene: NA; v_gene: TRBV29-1